This TCR beta chain was observed in a study of blood T cell repertoires in COVID-19. Study at large: Some COVID-19 samples were acute and others convalescent; all came from the United States, Italy and Spain.

Per the authors' pipeline: Amplifying reference gene primers gave estimates of nucleated cell counts. Here immunoSEQ multiplex PCR was the method, and the copy in TCRdb shows in-frame clones only, minus some. V, J and clone size derive from that table, while D and trimming were established from the DNA sequence. In the table there are 200,000 to 250,000 clones, approximately 91% of which are singletons. The origin of this receptor is a woman aged 40-49 years with acute or convalescent COVID-19. The sample consisted of peripheral blood.

This chain's CDR3 is CAWRGGTDTQYF. CDR3 DNA sequence: TGTGCCTGGAGGGGAGGGACAGATACGCAGTATTTT. The chain has TRBV30 and TRBJ2-3, with 7 bases matching TRBD2. Trimming at V came to 3 bases and at J to 3 bases, leaving 0 bases not matched to a gene. Looked up from germline, CDR1 is GTSNPN and CDR2 is SVGIG (reference sequence). The CDR3 loop spans 12 amino acids. Based on the CDR3 plus reference TRBV30 and TRBJ2-3, the full variable domain is SQTIHQWPATLVQPVGSPLSLECTVEGTSNPNLYWYRQAAGRGLQLLFYSVGIGQISSEVPQNLSASRPQDRQFILSSKKLLLSDSGFYLCAWRGGTDTQYFGPGTRLTVL.